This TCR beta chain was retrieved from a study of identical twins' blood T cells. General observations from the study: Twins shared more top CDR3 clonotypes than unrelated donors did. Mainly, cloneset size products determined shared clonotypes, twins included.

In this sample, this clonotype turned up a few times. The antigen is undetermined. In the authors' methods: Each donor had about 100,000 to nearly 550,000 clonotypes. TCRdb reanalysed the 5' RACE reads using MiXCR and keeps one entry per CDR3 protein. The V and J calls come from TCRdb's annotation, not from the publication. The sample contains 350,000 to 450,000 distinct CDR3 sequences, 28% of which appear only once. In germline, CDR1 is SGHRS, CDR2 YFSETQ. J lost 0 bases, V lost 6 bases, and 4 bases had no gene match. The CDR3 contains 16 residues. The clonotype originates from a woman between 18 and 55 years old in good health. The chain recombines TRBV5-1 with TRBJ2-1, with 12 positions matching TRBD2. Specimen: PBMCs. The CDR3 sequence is CASNLLAGGSYNEQFF. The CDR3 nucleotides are TGCGCCAGCAACTTACTAGCGGGAGGCTCCTACAATGAGCAGTTCTTC. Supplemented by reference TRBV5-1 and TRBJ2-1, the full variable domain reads KAGVTQTPRYLIKTRGQQVTLSCSPISGHRSVSWYQQTPGQGLQFLFEYFSETQRNKGNFPGRFSGRQFSNSRSEMNVSTLELGDSALYLCASNLLAGGSYNEQFFGPGTRLTVL.